Presented here are 32 T cell receptor beta chains from one specimen sequenced in a study of lymphopenia after photon versus proton radiotherapy. Sequenced by immunoSEQ multiplex PCR; TCRdb stores in-frame clones only, minus some. In the table there are 50,000 to 60,000 clones, around 90% of which are singletons. The specimen comprised peripheral blood, sampled from a patient treated with photon-based radiotherapy. These receptors were obtained from a middle-aged woman with cholangiocarcinoma.

This rearrangement joins TRBV7-9 to TRBJ2-5; D ambiguous. This CDR3 region has 15 residues. In germline, CDR1 is SEHNR, CDR2 FQNEAQ (reference sequence). Trimming removed 5 bases at V and 5 bases at J, with 18 bases between. The CDR3 sequence is CASSDTLETEETQYF. The CDR3 DNA follows: TGTGCCAGCAGCGATACCCTCGAAACAGAGGAGACCCAGTACTTC.

The chain carries TRBV7-2 and TRBJ2-5; D ambiguous. The J call may be incorrect, as the DNA end agrees better with TRBJ2-7. The CDR3 is 14 amino acids. Germline CDR1 reads SGHTA; CDR2 reads FQGNSA. The CDR3 nucleotides read TGTGCCAGCAGCTTAGAGGGTATGGTTTACGAGCAGTACTTC. Translated: CASSLEGMVYEQYF.

The rearrangement links TRBV9 to TRBJ2-1; TRBD2 matches 8 bases. With V trimmed by 4 bases and J by 7 bases, 7 bases remained unmatched. The CDR3 consists of 14 residues. CDR1 and CDR2 from the germline V gene are SGDLS and YYNGEE. The CDR3 region is CASSPGGTSNEQFF. CDR3 bases: TGTGCCAGCAGCCCCGGGGGGACTAGTAATGAGCAGTTCTTC.

This clone has a single count. The chain joins TRBV30 to TRBJ1-2; D remains ambiguous. V was trimmed by 0 bases and J by 8 bases, leaving 16 bases between them. From germline, CDR1 is GTSNPN and CDR2 SVGIG (reference sequence). This CDR3 has 14 residues. This CDR3 reads CAWSVGIYRWGYTF. The CDR3 DNA is TGTGCCTGGAGTGTGGGTATCTACCGATGGGGCTACACCTTC. Full variable domain (outside the CDR3, taken from reference TRBV30 and TRBJ1-2): SQTIHQWPATLVQPVGSPLSLECTVEGTSNPNLYWYRQAAGRGLQLLFYSVGIGQISSEVPQNLSASRPQDRQFILSSKKLLLSDSGFYLCAWSVGIYRWGYTFGSGTRLTVV.

This clone qualifies as medium-sized. V and J are TRBV9 and TRBJ1-2, with D unclear. Germline loops: CDR1 SGDLS, CDR2 YYNGEE. The V end was cut by 4 bases, the J end by 8 bases, with 21 bases between. This CDR3 has 15 amino acids. The CDR3 nucleotides are TGTGCCAGCAGCCTACCGACGTGGGGTTCTAAGGGCTACACCTTC. This translates into CASSLPTWGSKGYTF.

The chain employs TRBV6-5 and TRBJ1-3, with 8 nucleotides matching TRBD1. Germline lookup yields CDR1 MNHEY and CDR2 SVGAGI. This CDR3 is 13 amino acids long. After removal of 8 bases from V and 2 bases from J, the junction contained 2 bases not matched to a gene. CDR3 sequence: CASQGAAGNTIYF. In nucleotides, the CDR3 is TGTGCCAGCCAGGGGGCGGCTGGAAACACCATATATTTT.

The sample holds one count of this clone. The rearrangement joins TRBV6-4 to TRBJ2-2, with 8 positions matching TRBD2. From germline, CDR1 is MRHNA and CDR2 SNTAGT. J lost 0 bases, V lost 9 bases, and 9 bases had no gene match. The CDR3 is 16 residues long. CDR3 loop: CASRTIAGTNTGELFF. The CDR3 coding sequence is TGTGCCAGTCGTACGATAGCGGGAACGAACACCGGGGAGCTGTTTTTT.

There are a few counts of this clone. The sample holds other DNA sequences that translate to the same CDR3. This chain connects TRBV5-4 to TRBJ1-1, with D perhaps TRBD1 (5 bases). Trimming removed 0 bases at V and 5 bases at J, with 11 bases between. Germline CDR1 and CDR2: SGHNT and YYREEE (reference sequence). This CDR3 has 14 amino acids. CDR3 nucleotide sequence: TGTGCCAGCAGCTTGGGTCAGGGATGGACTGAAGCTTTCTTT. Translated: CASSLGQGWTEAFF.

The J gene is TRBJ2-7, the V gene TRBV28, with D possibly matching TRBD1 (5 bases). The CDR3 has 16 residues. CDR1 and CDR2 (germline): MDHEN, SYDVKM. The ends were cut back, 4 bases at V and 3 bases at J, with 19 bases in the middle. DNA of the CDR3: TGTGCCAGCAGTTCCTTAGGGGCGGAAGAAGGCTACGAGCAGTACTTC. This translates into CASSSLGAEEGYEQYF.

This rearrangement joins TRBV4-2 to TRBJ1-1; maybe TRBD1 (6 bases). The germline V gene encodes CDR1 LGHNA and CDR2 YNFKEQ. V lost 3 bases and J lost 1, with 9 bases in between. CDR3 length: 14 amino acids. The chain's CDR3 is CASSQGHPNTEAFF. CDR3 coding DNA: TGTGCCAGCAGCCAGGGACATCCGAACACTGAAGCTTTCTTT.

The chain recombines TRBV5-1 with TRBJ2-7; TRBD2 aligns across 8 bases. CDR1 and CDR2 from the germline V gene are SGHRS and YFSETQ. The CDR3 consists of 15 residues. The ends lost 3 bases at V and 2 bases at J; junction bases unmatched: 7. Here the CDR3 reads CASSWGAGLAYEQYF. The DNA of the CDR3 is TGCGCCAGCAGCTGGGGGGCGGGACTAGCCTACGAGCAGTACTTC.

The V call is TRBV6-5, the J call TRBJ2-4; 7 nucleotides match TRBD1. After removal of 6 bases from V and 8 bases from J, the junction contained 10 bases not matched to a gene. Germline V gives CDR1 MNHEY, CDR2 SVGAGI. The CDR3 covers 14 residues. The CDR3 is CASRMTGKAHIQYF. DNA for the CDR3: TGTGCCAGCAGGATGACAGGGAAGGCGCACATTCAGTACTTC.

The chain couples TRBV5-1 to TRBJ2-1; unclear D gene. V was pared by 0 bases and J by 0 bases, with 4 bases between. From germline, CDR1 is SGHRS and CDR2 YFSETQ. The CDR3 runs 14 residues. The CDR3 reads CASSLGSSYNEQFF. Here the CDR3 DNA reads TGCGCCAGCAGCTTGGGGTCCTCCTACAATGAGCAGTTCTTC.

V is TRBV4-1 and J is TRBJ1-5, with TRBD1 identical over 7 bases. J gave up 2 bases and V 1 base, and 11 bases lay outside the gene matches. Germline V gene data show CDR1 as MGHRA and CDR2 as YSYEKL. The CDR3 has 18 residues. Written as DNA, the CDR3 is TGCGCCAGCAGCCAAGCGACCGGGACAGCCAAAGGCAATCAGCCCCAGCATTTT. Its translation: CASSQATGTAKGNQPQHF.

J is TRBJ2-7 and V is TRBV21-1. TRBV21-1 constitutes a pseudogene. The length of the CDR3 is 14 residues. CDR3 DNA: TGTGCCTCGCAAACTGGGATGGGCCTCTGGGAGCAGTACTTC. This sequence encodes CASQTGMGLWEQYF.

The chain recombines TRBV7-6 with TRBJ2-7; D perhaps matches TRBD2 (5 bases). CDR3 size: 14 residues. Trimming removed 3 bases from V and 7 bases from J, with 16 bases in between. The V gene's germline CDR1 is SGHVS and CDR2 FNYEAQ. DNA for the CDR3: TGTGCCAGCAGCTTTAATACGGGGTCCGGAGAGCAGTACTTC. Translating it yields CASSFNTGSGEQYF. Filled out from reference TRBV7-6 and TRBJ2-7, the complete variable domain reads GAGVSQSPRYKVTKRGQDVALRCDPISGHVSLYWYRQALGQGPEFLTYFNYEAQQDKSGLPNDRFSAERPEGSISTLTIQRTEQRDSAMYRCASSFNTGSGEQYFGPGTRLTVT.

The chain joins TRBV6-1 to TRBJ1-3; D ambiguous. This CDR3 region has 14 residues. Trimming left V 3 bases short and J 2 bases short, with 8 bases between. Looked up from germline, CDR1 is MNHNS and CDR2 is SASEGT. The CDR3 loop reads CASSEQAAGNTIYF. As DNA, the CDR3 is TGTGCCAGCAGTGAGCAGGCAGCTGGAAACACCATATATTTT.

The J gene is TRBJ2-5, the V gene TRBV30; D may match TRBD1 or TRBD2 (5 bases each). This CDR3 contains 12 residues. Trimming stripped 5 bases from V and 3 bases from J, with 10 bases between. Germline V gives CDR1 GTSNPN, CDR2 SVGIG (reference sequence). The CDR3 DNA is TGTGCCTGGGAGGGGCGGGAAGAGACCCAGTACTTC. Translation gives CAWEGREETQYF.

The rearrangement joins TRBV30 to TRBJ2-6; the D is unclear. The CDR3 loop spans 12 amino acids. V lost 2 bases and J 4 bases, leaving 3 bases between the germline ends. Germline V lookup: CDR1 GTSNPN, CDR2 SVGIG (reference sequence). This chain's CDR3 is CAWSTGANVLTF. CDR3 DNA sequence: TGTGCCTGGAGTACCGGGGCCAACGTCCTGACTTTC. Full variable domain (outside the CDR3, taken from reference TRBV30 and TRBJ2-6): SQTIHQWPATLVQPVGSPLSLECTVEGTSNPNLYWYRQAAGRGLQLLFYSVGIGQISSEVPQNLSASRPQDRQFILSSKKLLLSDSGFYLCAWSTGANVLTFGAGSRLTVL.

This sequence joins TRBV19 and TRBJ2-1; TRBD2 agrees at 11 bases. The CDR3 contains 13 residues. V shed 4 bases, J shed 9 bases, and the junction held 2 bases outside the gene matches. Germline V gene sequence: CDR1 LNHDA, CDR2 SQIVND (reference sequence). The CDR3 coding sequence is TGTGCCAGTAGTAATCTAGCGGGGGGTGAGCAGTTCTTC. As protein: CASSNLAGGEQFF.

This sequence joins TRBV9 and TRBJ2-3, with 12 bases lining up with TRBD2. The CDR3 totals 14 residues. V gave up 4 bases and J gave up 7 bases; unmatched junction bases: 4. The germline gives CDR1 SGDLS, CDR2 YYNGEE. The chain's CDR3 is CASSPSGGAHTQYF. In DNA, the CDR3 is TGTGCCAGCAGCCCTAGCGGGGGGGCACATACGCAGTATTTT.

This clone was counted a single time. J is TRBJ2-7 and V is TRBV11-2; possible D gene TRBD1, 5 bases. The CDR3 covers 13 residues. Per germline, CDR1 SGHAT and CDR2 FQNNGV. V shed 4 bases and J shed 3 bases, with 10 bases lying between them. DNA for the CDR3: TGTGCCAGCAGCTCCTCAGGGATCTACGAGCAGTACTTC. It specifies CASSSSGIYEQYF.

The V gene is TRBV5-4, the J gene TRBJ2-3; 10 nucleotides line up with TRBD2. Germline CDR1 and CDR2: SGHNT and YYREEE (reference sequence). J gave up 6 bases and V 1 base, and 11 bases lay outside the gene matches. This CDR3 spans 17 amino acids. The CDR3 DNA is TGTGCCAGCAGCTTGTCCCTGGGTAGCGGGGGGCGGGATACGCAGTATTTT. This codes for CASSLSLGSGGRDTQYF.

The V and J genes are TRBV30 and TRBJ1-6; perhaps TRBD1 as D (5 bases). The V and J ends lost 5 bases and 7 bases respectively, with 9 bases between them. In germline, CDR1 is GTSNPN, CDR2 SVGIG (reference sequence). The CDR3 has 12 amino acids. The CDR3: CAWGGRNSPLHF. The CDR3 DNA reads as TGTGCCTGGGGGGGACGGAATTCACCCCTCCACTTT.

The chain links TRBV28 to TRBJ2-2, with D hard to call. The germline V gene has CDR1 MDHEN and CDR2 SYDVKM. V was cut by 3 bases and J by 1 base, with 6 bases left in between. This CDR3 is built from 14 residues. CDR3 protein: CASSLTQNTGELFF. The CDR3 DNA follows: TGTGCCAGCAGTTTGACACAGAACACCGGGGAGCTGTTTTTT.

The chain carries TRBV9 and TRBJ1-2, with D unresolved. V shed 0 bases and J shed 0 bases, with 9 bases lying between them. CDR1 is SGDLS, CDR2 YYNGEE, per germline. The CDR3 runs 15 residues. CDR3 region: CASSVGAEANYGYTF. The CDR3, as DNA: TGTGCCAGCAGCGTAGGGGCGGAAGCTAACTATGGCTACACCTTC.

The CDR3 reads CASRQMETGNTIYF. In DNA, the CDR3 is TGCGCCAGCAGACAAATGGAGACTGGAAACACCATATATTTT. V gene TRBV5-1 combines with J gene TRBJ1-3; no reliable D call. The CDR3 totals 14 residues. CDR1 SGHRS and CDR2 YFSETQ come from the germline V gene. V shed 5 bases and J shed 2 bases, with 11 bases lying between them.

The gene calls are TRBV6-5 and TRBJ1-2, with a possible D match to TRBD1 (5 bases). CDR3 length: 15 amino acids. Between the trimmed V and J ends, which lost 4 bases and 0 bases, there was a span of 12 bases. Germline-derived CDR1 and CDR2 are MNHEY and SVGAGI. This chain's CDR3 is CASSSTGETNYGYTF. The CDR3 region has the DNA TGTGCCAGCAGTTCTACAGGTGAAACTAACTATGGCTACACCTTC.

The CDR3 region has the DNA TGCGCCAGCAACAAAGGGACAGCCACGGCCTACGAGCAGTACTTC. Translating gives CASNKGTATAYEQYF. The chain uses TRBV5-1 and TRBJ2-7; 7 bases agree with TRBD1. CDR1 and CDR2 (germline): SGHRS, YFSETQ. V was clipped by 6 bases and J by 2 bases; unmatched bases: 11. The CDR3 is made up of 15 amino acids.

This clone has only one observation. The chain couples TRBV7-2 to TRBJ2-1, with TRBD2 identical over 8 bases. There are 17 residues in the CDR3. J was trimmed by 7 bases and V by 6 bases; bases with no gene match: 17. Germline assignment: CDR1 SGHTA and CDR2 FQGNSA. CDR3 in DNA: TGTGCCAGCAGTTTTTCTCGGACTAGCAGCCGAAGGAATGAGCAGTTCTTC. Translating it yields CASSFSRTSSRRNEQFF. Looking up the rest from reference TRBV7-2 and TRBJ2-1 gives the full variable domain: GAGVSQSPSNKVTEKGKDVELRCDPISGHTALYWYRQSLGQGLEFLIYFQGNSAPDKSGLPSDRFSAERTGGSVSTLTIQRTQQEDSAVYLCASSFSRTSSRRNEQFFGPGTRLTVL.

V and J are TRBV29-1 and TRBJ2-7, with a weak D call TRBD2 (6 bases). The CDR3 spans 14 residues. Per germline, CDR1 SQVTM and CDR2 ANQGSEA. Trimming left V 7 bases short and J 0 bases short, with 16 bases between. The CDR3 nucleotides are TGCAGCGCCATGGGGAGGCAGAGCTCCTACGAGCAGTACTTC. The encoded protein is CSAMGRQSSYEQYF.

The chain uses TRBV4-1 and TRBJ1-2, with TRBD1 identical over 8 bases. The CDR3 has 14 residues. V was clipped by 8 bases and J by 0 bases; unmatched bases: 5. Germline V lookup: CDR1 MGHRA, CDR2 YSYEKL. CDR3 sequence: CASWQGASNYGYTF. The CDR3 coding sequence is TGCGCCAGCTGGCAGGGGGCCTCTAACTATGGCTACACCTTC.